These 6 T cell receptor beta chains were all obtained from the same sample, sequenced in a study of T cells expressing NK-cell markers. No DNA is given; TCRdb re-called the 5' RACE reads and lists each CDR3 protein once. The sample totals a few hundred thousand distinct CDR3 sequences. Sequenced sample: blood T cells: a sorted CD56 or NKG2C T cell subset, CD4+ or CD8+ T cells, or bulk PBMC T cells (not recorded which). All receptors derive from a man aged 18-75 years in good health.

The J gene is TRBJ2-2, the V gene TRBV7-9. This CDR3 spans 14 amino acids. CDR1 and CDR2 (germline): SEHNR, FQNEAQ (reference sequence). The CDR3 protein is CASSLGTNTGELFF.

V gene TRBV20-1 combines with J gene TRBJ2-3. Germline CDR1 DFQATT, CDR2 SNEGSKA (reference sequence). This CDR3 region has 16 residues. The CDR3: CSARVFQETGTDTQYF.

This chain joins TRBV6-2 or TRBV6-3 and TRBJ1-1; TCRdb proposes TRBD1, but this gene call is untestable without DNA. CDR1 and CDR2 from the germline V gene are MNHEY and SVGEGT. CDR3 length: 17 amino acids. The CDR3 spells CASSYGRGGARLSEAFF.

V gene TRBV5-1 combines with J gene TRBJ1-5. Looked up from germline, CDR1 is SGHRS and CDR2 is YFSETQ. The CDR3 spans 14 residues. CDR3: CASSLGGPEQPQHF.

V gene TRBV20-1 combines with J gene TRBJ2-3; TCRdb indicates TRBD1, and absent DNA this call remains unverified. Germline V gene data show CDR1 as DFQATT and CDR2 as SNEGSKA (reference sequence). CDR3 size: 13 residues. CDR3 region: CSVQDRGADTQYF.

The rearrangement uses TRBV11-1 and TRBJ2-3; with no DNA, the TCRdb D assignment of TRBD2 cannot be verified. The CDR3 spans 18 residues. CDR1 is SGHAT and CDR2 is FQDESV in the germline V gene (reference sequence). The CDR3 is CASSSPGLAGRRTDTQYF.